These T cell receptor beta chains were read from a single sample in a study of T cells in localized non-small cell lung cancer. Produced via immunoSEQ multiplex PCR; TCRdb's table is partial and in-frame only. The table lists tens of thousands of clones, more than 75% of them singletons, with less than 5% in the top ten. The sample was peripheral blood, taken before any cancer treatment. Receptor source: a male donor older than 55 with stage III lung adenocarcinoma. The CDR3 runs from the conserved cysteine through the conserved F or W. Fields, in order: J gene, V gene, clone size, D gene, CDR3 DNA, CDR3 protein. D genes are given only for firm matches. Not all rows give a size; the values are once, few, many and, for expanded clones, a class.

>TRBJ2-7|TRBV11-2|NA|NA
TGTGCCAGCAGCTTAAACAGAGGCTTCGACGAGCAGTACTTC
CASSLNRGFDEQYF
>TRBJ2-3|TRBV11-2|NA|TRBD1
TGTGCCAGCAGCTTAACCGGGACAGGGGTCGGCACAGATACGCAGTATTTT
CASSLTGTGVGTDTQYF
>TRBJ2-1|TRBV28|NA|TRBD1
TGTGCCAGCAGTGGGCCGGGGACAGGGGGAGGCAATGAGCAGTTCTTC
CASSGPGTGGGNEQFF
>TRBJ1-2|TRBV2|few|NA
TGTGCCAGCAGTGACGCGGGGGGGGGAGCCGGCGGCTACACCTTC
CASSDAGGGAGGYTF
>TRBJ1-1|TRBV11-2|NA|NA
TGTGCCAGCAGCTTAGTGGCCATCGGAAGAGCTTTCTTT
CASSLVAIGRAFF
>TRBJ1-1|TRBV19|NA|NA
TGTGCCAGTAGTCCGGGAGGGAACACTGAAGCTTTCTTT
CASSPGGNTEAFF
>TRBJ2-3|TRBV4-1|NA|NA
TGCGCCAGCAGGCCCGGCGGAGGGAGTGTAGGAGATACGCAGTATTTT
CASRPGGGSVGDTQYF
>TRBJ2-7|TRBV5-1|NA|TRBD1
TGCGCCAGCAGCTTGCGAGATGGTACAGGGGCCGAGCAGTACTTC
CASSLRDGTGAEQYF
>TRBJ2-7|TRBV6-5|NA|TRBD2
TGTGCCAGCCGGCTAGCGGGAAGGTACGAGCAGTACTTC
CASRLAGRYEQYF
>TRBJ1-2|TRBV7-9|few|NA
TGTGCCAGCAGCTTAAGGGGGAGGTATGGCTACACCTTC
CASSLRGRYGYTF
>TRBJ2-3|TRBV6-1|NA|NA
TGTGCCAGCAGTGCGTGGGACCAGAGCACAGATACGCAGTATTTT
CASSAWDQSTDTQYF
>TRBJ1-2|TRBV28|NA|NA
TGTGCCAGCAGTCGTCTGGACTATGGCTACACCTTC
CASSRLDYGYTF
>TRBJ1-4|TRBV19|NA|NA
TGTGCCAGTATGGATCTGGCGGGTAATGAAAAACTGTTTTTT
CASMDLAGNEKLFF
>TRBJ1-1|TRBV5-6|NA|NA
TGTGCCAGCAGCTTCGGGAACACTGAAGCTTTCTTT
CASSFGNTEAFF
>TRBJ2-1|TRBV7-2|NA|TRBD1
TGTGCCAGCAGCCTAGACAGGGACAATGAGCAGTTCTTC
CASSLDRDNEQFF
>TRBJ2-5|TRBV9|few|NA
TGTGCCAGCAGCGTCGGGACTTTAGGAGAGACCCAGTACTTC
CASSVGTLGETQYF
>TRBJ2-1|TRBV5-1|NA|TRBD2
TGCGCCAGCAGTTTGCTAGCGGGGATGACAGTCGAGCAGTTCTTC
CASSLLAGMTVEQFF
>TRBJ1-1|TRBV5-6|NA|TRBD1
TGTGCCAGCTCGGGACAGGGTCCCACTGAAGCTTTCTTT
CASSGQGPTEAFF
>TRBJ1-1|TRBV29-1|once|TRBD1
TGCAGCGTCCTCAAGACAGGGGGAATGGCTGAAGCTTTCTTT
CSVLKTGGMAEAFF
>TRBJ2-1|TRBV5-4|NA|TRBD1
TGTGCCAGCAGCTTGGCGGGGGACAGGGATGAGCAGTTCTTC
CASSLAGDRDEQFF
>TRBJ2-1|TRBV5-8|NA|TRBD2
TGTGCCAGCAGCTTGGCCAGGCTAGCGGGAATTTACAATGAGCAGTTCTTC
CASSLARLAGIYNEQFF
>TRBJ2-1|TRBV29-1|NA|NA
TGCAGCGCTGGCTTCTCGGGGGCCCGGGTCAATGAGCAGTTCTTC
CSAGFSGARVNEQFF
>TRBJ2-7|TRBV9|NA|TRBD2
TGTGCCAGCAGCGTAACGACTAGCGGGGTTTACGAGCAGTACTTC
CASSVTTSGVYEQYF
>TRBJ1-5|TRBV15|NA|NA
TGTGCCACCAGCAGAGATGGCACGAAGGCAGCATCATTTTATAGCAATCAGCCCCAGCATTTT
CATSRDGTKAASFYSNQPQHF
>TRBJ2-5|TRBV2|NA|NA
TGTGCCAGCAGTTCCACCCAAAGGGGGGGCCGGTGGGAGACCCAGTACTTC
CASSSTQRGGRWETQYF
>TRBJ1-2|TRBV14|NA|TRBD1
TGTGCCAGCAGCCAAGATATGACAGGGCGCGACTATGGCTACACCTTC
CASSQDMTGRDYGYTF
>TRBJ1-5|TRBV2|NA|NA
TGTGCCAGCGGGGTCGAAGTATCACAGCCCCAGCATTTT
CASGVEVSQPQHF
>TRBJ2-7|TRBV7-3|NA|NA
TGTGCCAGCAGCCCCGACCATTACTGGAGCGAGCAGTACTTC
CASSPDHYWSEQYF
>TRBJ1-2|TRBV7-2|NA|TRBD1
TGTGCCAGCAGCTCCCGGGACAGGGGGGTCCATTGGGGCTACACCTTC
CASSSRDRGVHWGYTF
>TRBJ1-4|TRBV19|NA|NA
TGTGCCAGTAGTGTTCCCCGCAAGGCAGTAGCTTATGAAAAACTGTTTTTT
CASSVPRKAVAYEKLFF
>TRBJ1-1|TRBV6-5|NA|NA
TGTGCCAGCAGTTACCAAGAGGACACTGAAGCTTTCTTT
CASSYQEDTEAFF
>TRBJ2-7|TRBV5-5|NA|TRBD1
TGTGCCAGCAGCCCGCACCTGGGGGGGACAGGGCTCTACGAGCAGTACTTC
CASSPHLGGTGLYEQYF
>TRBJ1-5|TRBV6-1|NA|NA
TGTGCCAGCAGAGAGGGCAGGGCGGTTCAGCCCCAGCATTTT
CASREGRAVQPQHF
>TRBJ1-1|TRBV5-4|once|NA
TGTGCCAGCAGCTTTGAAATGAACACTGAAGCTTTCTTT
CASSFEMNTEAFF
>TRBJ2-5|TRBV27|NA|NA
TGTGCCAGCAGCAACCGTATTGAGGAGACCCAGTACTTC
CASSNRIEETQYF
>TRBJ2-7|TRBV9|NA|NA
TGTGCCAGCAGCGTAGCTACAGAAGCCTACGAGCAGTACTTC
CASSVATEAYEQYF
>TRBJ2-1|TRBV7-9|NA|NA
TGTGCCAGCAGCTTAGGTTCGAGTGGGTCTAGCACCTACAATGAGCAGTTCTTC
CASSLGSSGSSTYNEQFF
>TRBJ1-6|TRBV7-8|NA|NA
TGTGCCAGCAGCTACCGAGAGCCAAATTCACCCCTCCACTTT
CASSYREPNSPLHF
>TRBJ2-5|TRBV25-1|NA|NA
TGTGCCAGCAGGTCGACAGGCCACCAGAAGACCCAGTACTTC
CASRSTGHQKTQYF
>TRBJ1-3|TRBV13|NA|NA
TGTGCCAGCAGCTCGTGGACCGGAGGTGGAAACACCATATATTTT
CASSSWTGGGNTIYF
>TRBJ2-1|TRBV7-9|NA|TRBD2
TGTGCCAGCAGCCCCGACCCCATAGCGGGAGGGCCGAGGAATGAGCAGTTCTTC
CASSPDPIAGGPRNEQFF
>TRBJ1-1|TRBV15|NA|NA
TGTGCCACCCGGAGGGAGTTCCCAACTGAAGCTTTCTTT
CATRREFPTEAFF
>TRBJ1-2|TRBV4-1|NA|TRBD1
TGCGCCAGCAGCCAGGGGGACAGGGAACCCTATGGCTACACCTTC
CASSQGDREPYGYTF
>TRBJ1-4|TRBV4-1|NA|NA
TGCGCCAGCAGCCAAGAGCGGCAGGTTAATGAAAAACTGTTTTTT
CASSQERQVNEKLFF
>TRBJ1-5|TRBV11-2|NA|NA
TGTGCCAGCAGCTTAGGATCGGGGACAAATCAGCCCCAGCATTTT
CASSLGSGTNQPQHF
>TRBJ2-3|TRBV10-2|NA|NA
TGCGCCAGCACAGCGGCTAGCACAGATACGCAGTATTTT
CASTAASTDTQYF
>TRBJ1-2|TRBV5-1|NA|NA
TGCGCCAGCACCATTGGTGGAGGCTACACCTTC
CASTIGGGYTF
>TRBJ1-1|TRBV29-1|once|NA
TGCAGCGTTGTGCCCCTGGGCAGGAACACTGAAGCTTTCTTT
CSVVPLGRNTEAFF
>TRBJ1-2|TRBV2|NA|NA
TGTGCCAGCAAAAGGGGGGGCAGTCCCATGGGCTACACCTTC
CASKRGGSPMGYTF
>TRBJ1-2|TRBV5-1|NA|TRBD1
TGCGCCAGCAGCGTTAGTGGGACAGGGAGCTATGGCTACACCTTC
CASSVSGTGSYGYTF
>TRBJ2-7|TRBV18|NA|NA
TGTGCCAGCTCTCCGCCCCAAAAGAGACTGTCTGAGCAGTACTTC
CASSPPQKRLSEQYF
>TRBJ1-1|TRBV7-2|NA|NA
TGTGCCAGCAGCCCAGGGACTGATGGGTTGGGCACTGAAGCTTTCTTT
CASSPGTDGLGTEAFF
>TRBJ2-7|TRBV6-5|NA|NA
TGTGCCAGCTTTCGGTCCTACGAGCAGTACTTC
CASFRSYEQYF
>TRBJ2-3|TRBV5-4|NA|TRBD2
TGTGCCAGCAGCGCCCTAGCGGGAGGGCCGAAAGATACGCAGTATTTT
CASSALAGGPKDTQYF